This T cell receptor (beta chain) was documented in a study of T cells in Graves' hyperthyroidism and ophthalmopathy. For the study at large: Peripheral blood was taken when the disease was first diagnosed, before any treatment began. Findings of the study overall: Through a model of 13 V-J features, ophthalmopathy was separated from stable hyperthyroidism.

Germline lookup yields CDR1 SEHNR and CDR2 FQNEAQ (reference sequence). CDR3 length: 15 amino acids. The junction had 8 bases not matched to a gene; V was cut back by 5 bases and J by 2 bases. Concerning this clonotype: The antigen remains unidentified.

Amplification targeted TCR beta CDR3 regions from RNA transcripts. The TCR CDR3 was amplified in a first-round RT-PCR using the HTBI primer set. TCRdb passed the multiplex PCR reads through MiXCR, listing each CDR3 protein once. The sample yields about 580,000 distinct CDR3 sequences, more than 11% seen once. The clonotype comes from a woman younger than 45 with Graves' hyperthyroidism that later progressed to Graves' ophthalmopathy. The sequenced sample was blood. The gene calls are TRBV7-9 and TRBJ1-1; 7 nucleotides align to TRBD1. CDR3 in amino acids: CASSLQTGLNTEAFF. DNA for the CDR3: TGTGCCAGCAGCCTCCAGACAGGGCTCAACACTGAAGCTTTCTTT. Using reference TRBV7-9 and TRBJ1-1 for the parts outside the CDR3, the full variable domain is DTGVSQNPRHKITKRGQNVTFRCDPISEHNRLYWYRQTLGQGPEFLTYFQNEAQLEKSRLLSDRFSAERPKGSFSTLEIQRTEQGDSAMYLCASSLQTGLNTEAFFGQGTRLTVV.